A selection of T cell receptor beta chains follows, all from one sample in a study of T cells in Graves' hyperthyroidism and ophthalmopathy. In TCRdb, the multiplex PCR reads were re-called with MiXCR into one record per CDR3 protein. The repertoire includes tens of thousands of distinct CDR3 sequences, approximately 58% of them detected once, and 30% to 40% sits in the top ten. The sample taken for sequencing was peripheral blood or thyroid tissue (not recorded which). The receptors were sampled from a man between 18 and 29 years old with Graves' hyperthyroidism. CDR3s include the opening cysteine and the closing phenylalanine or tryptophan. The D gene is left open where the match is weak. Rows may omit the clone size; those that give it use once, few, many or a size class.

V,J,D,size,CDR3,DNA
TRBV15,TRBJ1-6,TRBD1,many,CATSRVGDRGNSPLHF,TGTGCCACCAGCAGAGTAGGGGACAGGGGTAATTCACCCCTCCACTTT
TRBV12-3/TRBV12-4,TRBJ1-5,.,once,CASSYRVGNQPQHF,TGTGCCAGCAGTTACAGGGTTGGCAATCAGCCCCAGCATTTT
TRBV7-8,TRBJ2-7,TRBD2,.,CASSQDRRGTYEQYF,TGTGCCAGCAGCCAAGATAGGCGGGGGACCTACGAGCAGTACTTC
TRBV20-1,TRBJ2-5,.,.,CSAKNLSPPTAGETQYF,TGCAGTGCTAAAAACCTTTCGCCACCTACAGCGGGAGAGACCCAGTACTTC
TRBV7-2,TRBJ2-5,TRBD2,medium-sized,CASNWAGGGFQETQYF,TGTGCCAGCAACTGGGCAGGCGGGGGTTTCCAAGAGACCCAGTACTTC
TRBV29-1,TRBJ1-2,TRBD1,.,CSVVDRVEHGYTF,TGCAGCGTTGTGGACAGGGTTGAGCATGGCTACACCTTC
TRBV25-1,TRBJ1-1,.,many,CARKNGTRASCPDAFF,TGTGCCAGGAAAAACGGGACACGGGCTTCCTGTCCCGACGCTTTCTTT
TRBV2,TRBJ2-6,.,.,CASEVSGANVLTF,TGTGCCAGCGAGGTGTCTGGGGCCAACGTCCTGACTTTC
TRBV25-1,TRBJ1-6,.,once,CASSRYGEGNSPLHF,TGTGCCAGCAGTCGGTACGGGGAGGGTAATTCACCCCTCCACTTT
TRBV29-1,TRBJ1-2,.,.,CSVVKANYGYTF,TGCAGCGTTGTCAAGGCTAACTATGGCTACACCTTC
TRBV7-2,TRBJ2-5,TRBD1,.,CASSGQGIETQYF,TGTGCCAGCAGTGGACAGGGGATAGAGACCCAGTACTTC
TRBV7-9,TRBJ2-7,.,many,CASSQSQWEEQYF,TGTGCCAGCAGCCAATCACAGTGGGAGGAGCAGTACTTC
TRBV27,TRBJ1-1,.,many,CASSQGRSNTEAFF,TGTGCCAGCAGTCAGGGTAGGTCGAACACTGAAGCTTTCTTT
TRBV15,TRBJ1-3,.,.,CATRNSGNTIYF,TGTGCCACCAGGAACTCTGGAAACACCATATATTTT
TRBV6-1,TRBJ2-6,.,many,CASRQGRGGSGANVLTF,TGTGCCAGCAGACAGGGTAGGGGGGGCTCTGGGGCCAACGTCCTGACTTTC
TRBV29-1,TRBJ2-5,.,once,CSVVGGAQYF,TGCAGCGTTGTAGGAGGGGCCCAGTACTTC
TRBV20-1,TRBJ1-3,.,few,CSARRPPSGNTIYF,TGCAGTGCTAGGAGGCCTCCCTCTGGAAACACCATATATTTT
TRBV5-1,TRBJ2-2,.,many,CASSQGLGGGIGELFF,TGCGCCAGCAGCCAGGGACTAGGAGGGGGCATCGGGGAGCTGTTTTTT